The 21 T cell receptor beta chains below all came from one sample that was sequenced in a study of cytomegalovirus exposure and HLA in healthy donors. PCR was performed using 60 Vbeta and 13 Jbeta primers. TCRdb's table, derived via immunoSEQ multiplex PCR, lists solely in-frame clones and lacks some. The sample holds roughly 220,000 clones, roughly 84% seen once. Specimen: PBMCs. These receptors were obtained from a man aged 50 to 60 in good health and CMV-seronegative.

This chain links TRBV7-6 with TRBJ2-7, with D possibly TRBD2 on 5 matching bases. Between the trimmed V and J ends, which lost 0 bases and 4 bases, there was a span of 13 bases. CDR3 length equals 15 residues. Germline CDR1 is SGHVS and CDR2 is FNYEAQ. As DNA, the CDR3 is TGTGCCAGCAGCTTAGCGTCTAGCAATTGGTACGAGCAGTACTTC. Residues: CASSLASSNWYEQYF.

This clone was recorded a few times. The chain uses TRBV30 and TRBJ2-3; TRBD2 might be the D (6 bases). The germline V and J ends were trimmed by 1 base and 2 bases, with 16 bases remaining between them. The CDR3 totals 16 residues. Germline V gene data show CDR1 as GTSNPN and CDR2 as SVGIG (reference sequence). CDR3 in DNA: TGTGCCTGGAGTGCTCGTATCGGGACTGTCACAGATACGCAGTATTTT. Residues: CAWSARIGTVTDTQYF. Filled out from reference TRBV30 and TRBJ2-3, the complete variable domain reads SQTIHQWPATLVQPVGSPLSLECTVEGTSNPNLYWYRQAAGRGLQLLFYSVGIGQISSEVPQNLSASRPQDRQFILSSKKLLLSDSGFYLCAWSARIGTVTDTQYFGPGTRLTVL.

The rearrangement joins TRBV19 to TRBJ1-5; a weak D match, TRBD1 (6 bases). The CDR3 covers 12 residues. Trimming shortened V by 9 bases and J by 7 bases, and 13 bases separated the two germline ends. Germline CDR1 is LNHDA and CDR2 is SQIVND (reference sequence). CDR3 loop: CASAYRDQPQHF. CDR3 DNA: TGTGCCAGCGCTTACAGGGACCAGCCCCAGCATTTT.

The CDR3, as DNA: TGTGCCAGAGGCATGAGGAGCACTGAAGCTTTCTTT. It is translated as CARGMRSTEAFF. V usage is TRBV21-1 and J usage is TRBJ1-1. TRBV21-1 is a recognized pseudogene. The length of the CDR3 is 12 residues.

The gene calls are TRBV7-2 and TRBJ2-7; 11 nucleotides line up with TRBD1. Trimming removed 4 bases from V and 3 bases from J; junction bases left unmatched: 11. Per the germline V gene, CDR1 is SGHTA and CDR2 is FQGNSA. This CDR3 is built from 17 residues. The CDR3 nucleotides are TGTGCCAGCAGCTGGGGGCGGGGGACAGGGGGAATCTACGAGCAGTACTTC. Its protein product is CASSWGRGTGGIYEQYF.

The chain links TRBV5-1 to TRBJ1-6; the match to TRBD1 covers 7 bases. Per germline, CDR1 SGHRS and CDR2 YFSETQ. CDR3 length: 15 residues. V was pared by 0 bases and J by 7 bases, with 4 bases of the junction left unmatched. The CDR3 region has the DNA TGCGCCAGCAGCTTGGTCGCAGGGGGAAATTCACCCCTCCACTTT. This codes for CASSLVAGGNSPLHF.

The chain has TRBV6-5 and TRBJ1-4; 8 nucleotides match TRBD1. J gave up 2 bases and V 4 bases, and 3 bases lay outside the gene matches. This CDR3 spans 15 amino acids. Germline-derived CDR1 and CDR2 are MNHEY and SVGAGI. This CDR3 is CASSFQGATNEKLFF. The CDR3 nucleotides read TGTGCCAGCAGTTTCCAGGGGGCGACTAATGAAAAACTGTTTTTT.

In its sample, this clone was seen once. The chain uses TRBV28 and TRBJ1-1; D possibly corresponds to TRBD1 (6 bases). V gave up 3 bases and J gave up 9 bases, with 11 bases separating them. The CDR3 covers 12 residues. Germline V lookup: CDR1 MDHEN, CDR2 SYDVKM. CDR3 amino acids: CASSFRQGKAFF. The CDR3 DNA follows: TGTGCCAGCAGTTTCCGGCAGGGGAAAGCTTTCTTT. The full variable domain, its missing parts supplied by reference TRBV28 and TRBJ1-1, is DVKVTQSSRYLVKRTGEKVFLECVQDMDHENMFWYRQDPGLGLRLIYFSYDVKMKEKGDIPEGYSVSREKKERFSLILESASTNQTSMYLCASSFRQGKAFFGQGTRLTVV.

In its sample, this clone was seen a few times. V usage is TRBV14 and J usage is TRBJ1-4, with TRBD1 matching 7 bases. Trimming at V came to 4 bases and at J to 5 bases, leaving 10 bases not matched to a gene. The CDR3 runs to 16 residues. Germline CDR1 is SGHDN and CDR2 is FVKESK. The CDR3: CASSRPGQAGNEKLFF. Here the CDR3 DNA reads TGTGCCAGCAGCCGACCCGGACAGGCTGGAAATGAAAAACTGTTTTTT.

This clone was found once. The chain joins TRBV21-1 to TRBJ1-5; whether TRBD1, the table's D call, matches the DNA was not checked. TRBV21-1 is described as a pseudogene. The CDR3 sequence is 16 residues long. The chain's CDR3 is CASSTRPGGAAQPQHF. In DNA form, the CDR3 reads TGTGCCAGCAGCACCCGGCCAGGGGGTGCCGCTCAGCCCCAGCATTTT.

CDR3: CASRSAGGGSYEQYF. CDR3 in DNA: TGTGCCAGCAGGTCAGCGGGAGGAGGTTCCTACGAGCAGTACTTC. This chain connects TRBV6-5 to TRBJ2-7, with 9 bases fitting TRBD2. Per the germline V gene, CDR1 is MNHEY and CDR2 is SVGAGI. The CDR3 consists of 15 residues. V dropped 6 bases and J dropped 1; count of bases not matched to a gene: 7.

The gene calls are TRBV10-3 and TRBJ2-3; TRBD2 might be the D (6 bases). V was cut by 8 bases and J by 1 base, with 7 bases left in between. Germline CDR1 and CDR2: ENHRY and SYGVKD. The CDR3 has 12 amino acids. In DNA, the CDR3 is TGTGCCATCTCGGGAGGCACAGATACGCAGTATTTT. This codes for CAISGGTDTQYF.

V and J are TRBV27 and TRBJ2-5, with TRBD2 identical over 8 bases. Per germline, CDR1 MNHEY and CDR2 SMNVEV (reference sequence). There are 15 residues in the CDR3. V shed 5 bases and J 11 bases; nucleotides not matched to a gene: 16. CDR3 DNA: TGTGCCAGCAGTCCGATAGCGGGAATCGGGGGGGAGCAGTACTTC. It yields the protein CASSPIAGIGGEQYF.

The chain joins TRBV7-9 to TRBJ2-7; 8 nucleotides agree with TRBD2. V was pared by 5 bases and J by 2 bases, with 11 bases of the junction left unmatched. The V gene's germline CDR1 is SEHNR and CDR2 FQNEAQ (reference sequence). The CDR3 is 16 amino acids. Written as DNA, the CDR3 is TGTGCCAGCAGCCTTATTCTGGCTAGCGGGCCCTACGAGCAGTACTTC. Translated: CASSLILASGPYEQYF.

The chain joins TRBV28 to TRBJ2-7; 11 positions agree with TRBD2. This CDR3 contains 14 residues. The V segment lost 5 bases and the J segment 2 bases; nucleotides outside the gene matches: 2. CDR1 is MDHEN, CDR2 SYDVKM, per germline. The CDR3 reads CASSTSGGTYEQYF. The CDR3 nucleotides read TGTGCCAGCAGTACTAGCGGGGGTACCTACGAGCAGTACTTC.

The chain recombines TRBV28 with TRBJ1-1; maybe TRBD1 (6 bases). Deletions cut 4 bases from V and 0 bases from J, with 9 bases between. Germline V CDR1 and CDR2: MDHEN, SYDVKM. The length of the CDR3 is 14 residues. In nucleotides, the CDR3 is TGTGCCAGCAGTTCGGACAGTATGAACACTGAAGCTTTCTTT. Translation: CASSSDSMNTEAFF.

The V gene is TRBV10-3, the J gene TRBJ2-2; D perhaps matches TRBD2 (5 bases). Looked up from germline, CDR1 is ENHRY and CDR2 is SYGVKD. V lost 6 bases to trimming and J lost 1 base, with 12 bases between them. This CDR3 has 15 amino acids. The CDR3, as DNA: TGTGCCATCAGGCCGAGCGGTCTGAACACCGGGGAGCTGTTTTTT. Amino acid sequence: CAIRPSGLNTGELFF.

This chain links TRBV5-1 with TRBJ2-5, with 8 bases that match TRBD1. The CDR3 is made up of 16 amino acids. Germline assignment: CDR1 SGHRS and CDR2 YFSETQ. The V and J ends lost 1 base and 1 base, in that order; junction bases with no gene match: 6. CDR3 sequence (DNA): TGCGCCAGCAGCTTGAGTCAGGGGGCTTCCCAAGAGACCCAGTACTTC. Its protein is CASSLSQGASQETQYF.

V usage is TRBV27 and J usage is TRBJ1-1; weak D call: TRBD1 (6 bases). Trimming left V 2 bases short and J 0 bases short, with 13 bases between. Germline CDR1 and CDR2: MNHEY and SMNVEV (reference sequence). This CDR3 comprises 16 residues. Here the CDR3 reads CASSLGGGRVNTEAFF. The CDR3 nucleotides read TGTGCCAGCAGTTTAGGGGGGGGCAGGGTGAACACTGAAGCTTTCTTT.

The chain combines TRBV9 with TRBJ2-1; 12 positions agree with TRBD2. The CDR3 length is 15 residues. V lost 6 bases, J lost 5 bases, and 6 bases stayed unmatched. Germline V gene lookup returns CDR1 SGDLS and CDR2 YYNGEE. CDR3 sequence: CASTPTSGRNNEQFF. In DNA, the CDR3 is TGTGCCAGCACCCCAACTAGCGGGAGGAACAATGAGCAGTTCTTC.

The V and J genes are TRBV10-1 and TRBJ2-7; D uncertain. The germline gives CDR1 WNHNN, CDR2 SYGVQD (reference sequence). This CDR3 is 14 amino acids long. V dropped 3 bases and J dropped 5 bases, with 14 bases sitting between them. CDR3 amino acids: CASSETVSYHEQYF. CDR3 coding DNA: TGCGCCAGCAGTGAAACGGTTTCCTACCACGAGCAGTACTTC.